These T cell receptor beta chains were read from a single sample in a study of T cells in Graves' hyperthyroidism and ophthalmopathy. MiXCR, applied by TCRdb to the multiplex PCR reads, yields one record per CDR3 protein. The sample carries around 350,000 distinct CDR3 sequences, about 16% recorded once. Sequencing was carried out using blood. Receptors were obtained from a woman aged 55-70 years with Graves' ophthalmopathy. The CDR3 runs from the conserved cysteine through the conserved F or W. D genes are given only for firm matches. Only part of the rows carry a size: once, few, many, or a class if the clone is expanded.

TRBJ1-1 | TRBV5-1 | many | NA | CASSEGQSRAFF | TGCGCCAGCAGCGAAGGACAGAGTAGGGCTTTCTTT
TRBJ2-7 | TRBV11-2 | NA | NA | CASSLLSPRISSYEQYF | TGTGCCAGCAGCCTACTAAGTCCGCGGATAAGCTCCTACGAGCAGTACTTC
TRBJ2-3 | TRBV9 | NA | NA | CASSVVGGTTDTQYF | TGTGCCAGCAGCGTAGTTGGCGGGACGACAGATACGCAGTATTTT
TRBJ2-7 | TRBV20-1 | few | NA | CSVTAVGSYEQYF | TGCAGTGTCACAGCGGTGGGTTCCTACGAGCAGTACTTC
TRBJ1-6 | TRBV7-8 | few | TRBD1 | CASSTPTGGSNSPLHF | TGTGCCAGCAGCACACCGACAGGGGGCAGTAATTCACCCCTCCACTTT
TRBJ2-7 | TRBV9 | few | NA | CASSVEGGWASEQYF | TGTGCCAGCAGCGTAGAGGGGGGATGGGCATCCGAGCAGTACTTC
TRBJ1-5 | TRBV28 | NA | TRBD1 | CASSLYGTGASNQPQHF | TGTGCCAGCAGTTTATATGGGACAGGGGCGAGCAATCAGCCCCAGCATTTT
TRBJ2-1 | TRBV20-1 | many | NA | CSARFSGFSYNEQFF | TGCAGTGCTAGATTCTCTGGCTTCTCCTACAATGAGCAGTTCTTC
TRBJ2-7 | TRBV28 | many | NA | CASSPQGFVYEQYF | TGTGCCAGCAGTCCACAGGGTTTCGTATACGAGCAGTACTTC
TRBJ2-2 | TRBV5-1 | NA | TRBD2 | CASLSGRGSGELFF | TGCGCCAGCCTCAGCGGGAGGGGTTCCGGGGAGCTGTTTTTT
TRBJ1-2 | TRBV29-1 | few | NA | CSVDGQGMGGYTF | TGCAGCGTTGACGGCCAGGGGATGGGGGGCTACACCTTC
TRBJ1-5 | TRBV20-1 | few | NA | CSASEENQPQHF | TGCAGTGCTAGCGAAGAGAATCAGCCCCAGCATTTT
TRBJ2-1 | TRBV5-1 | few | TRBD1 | CASSTQGGQGAGGSYNEQFF | TGCGCCAGCAGCACCCAGGGGGGACAGGGGGCTGGGGGCTCCTACAATGAGCAGTTCTTC
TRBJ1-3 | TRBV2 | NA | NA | CASSEQGYTIYF | TGTGCCAGCAGTGAACAGGGATACACCATATATTTT
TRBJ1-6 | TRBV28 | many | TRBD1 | CASISGTVNSPLHF | TGTGCCAGCATCTCCGGGACAGTTAATTCACCCCTCCACTTT
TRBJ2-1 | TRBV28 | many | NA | CASTRRDEQFF | TGTGCCAGCACTAGGAGGGATGAGCAGTTCTTC
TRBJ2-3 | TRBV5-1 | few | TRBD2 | CASSLVSGKTDTQYF | TGCGCCAGCAGCTTGGTGAGCGGGAAAACAGATACGCAGTATTTT
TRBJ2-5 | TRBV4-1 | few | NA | CASSQSETQYF | TGCGCCAGCAGCCAGTCGGAGACCCAGTACTTC
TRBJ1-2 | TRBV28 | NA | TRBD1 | CASRSQGNYGYTF | TGTGCCAGCAGATCACAGGGGAACTATGGCTACACCTTC
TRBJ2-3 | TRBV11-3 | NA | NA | CASSDRRGTDTQYF | TGTGCCAGCAGCGACCGGCGGGGCACAGATACGCAGTATTTT
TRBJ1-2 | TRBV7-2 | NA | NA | CASSLVLDGYTF | TGTGCCAGCAGCTTAGTTCTCGACGGCTACACCTTC
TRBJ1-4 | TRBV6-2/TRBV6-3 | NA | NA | CASKRAPRDEKLFF | TGTGCCAGCAAACGGGCCCCGAGAGATGAAAAACTGTTTTTT
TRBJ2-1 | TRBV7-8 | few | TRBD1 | CASSLGARTGGYEQFF | TGTGCCAGCAGCTTAGGGGCTCGGACAGGGGGCTATGAGCAGTTCTTC
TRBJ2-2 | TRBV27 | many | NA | CASIALGGAANTGELFF | TGTGCCAGCATCGCCCTTGGGGGCGCCGCGAACACCGGGGAGCTGTTTTTT
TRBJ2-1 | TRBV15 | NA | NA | CATSRVRGLNEQFF | TGTGCCACCAGCAGAGTTCGGGGCCTCAATGAGCAGTTCTTC
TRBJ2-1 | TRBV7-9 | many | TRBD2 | CASSSQGLAGRNEQFF | TGTGCCAGCAGTTCACAAGGGCTAGCGGGGAGGAATGAGCAGTTCTTC
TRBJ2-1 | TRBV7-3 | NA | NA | CASSSPQDGSHEQFF | TGTGCCAGCAGCTCCCCCCAGGACGGTTCTCATGAGCAGTTCTTC
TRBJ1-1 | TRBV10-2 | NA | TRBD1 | CASSDRTGRGEAFF | TGCGCCAGCAGTGACAGGACAGGGCGAGGTGAAGCTTTCTTT
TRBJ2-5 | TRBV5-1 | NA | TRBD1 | CASSFTPTGGLRETQYF | TGCGCCAGCAGCTTCACACCGACAGGGGGCCTTCGGGAGACCCAGTACTTC
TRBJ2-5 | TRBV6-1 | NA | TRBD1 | CASSGRDRPYQETQYF | TGTGCCAGCAGTGGCCGGGACAGGCCGTACCAAGAGACCCAGTACTTC
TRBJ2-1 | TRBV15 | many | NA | CATSRGVEAGNEQFF | TGTGCCACCAGCAGAGGGGTCGAGGCAGGCAATGAGCAGTTCTTC
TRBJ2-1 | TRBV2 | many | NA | CASKTHREGEQFF | TGTGCCAGCAAAACACACAGGGAAGGTGAGCAGTTCTTC
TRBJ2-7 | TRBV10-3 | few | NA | CAISPRDGVYEQYF | TGTGCCATCAGTCCCCGGGACGGAGTCTACGAGCAGTACTTC
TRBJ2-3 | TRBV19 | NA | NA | CASSFRVGTDTQYF | TGTGCCAGTAGTTTCAGGGTGGGAACAGATACGCAGTATTTT
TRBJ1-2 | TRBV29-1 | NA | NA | CSVEDRGPYGYTF | TGCAGCGTTGAAGATCGGGGCCCTTATGGCTACACCTTC